This T cell receptor beta chain was identified during a study of control samples from healthy donors and cancer patients. The method was immunoSEQ multiplex PCR; TCRdb's version includes in-frame clones alone and lacks a portion of them. The sample includes fewer than 95,000 clones, about nine tenths of them seen just once. Trimming took off 8 bases at V and 4 bases at J, with 17 bases between the two ends. The CDR3 length is 13 residues. Germline V gene data show CDR1 as SQVTM and CDR2 as ANQGSEA. This receptor was taken from a man aged 30 to 39 in good health. Sequencing was done on a sample of blood. The chain joins TRBV29-1 to TRBJ1-1, with a possible D match to TRBD1 (6 bases). CDR3 sequence reads: CSTRSGAATEAFF. The CDR3 DNA reads as TGCAGCACGCGATCAGGGGCGGCCACTGAAGCTTTCTTT.